This T cell receptor (beta chain) stems from a study of T-cell reconstitution after alpha-beta-depleted transplantation in children. This clonotype has more than one count but fewer than ten. Unique molecular identifiers were incorporated into the prepared TCRbeta library. Each CDR3 protein is one row after TCRdb ran MiXCR on the PCR reads. The sample carries 600,000 to 700,000 distinct CDR3 sequences, over 15% recorded once. The CDR3 runs to 15 residues. V dropped 5 bases and J dropped 1 base, with 14 bases sitting between them. Per the germline V gene, CDR1 is MNHNS and CDR2 is SASEGT. This TCR was recovered from a human donor who donated a stem cell graft to a child with acute myeloid leukemia. The specimen comprised PBMCs from the stem cell graft donor, sampled from the stem cell graft. The chain is built from TRBV6-1 and TRBJ1-1; D is unresolved. For the CDR3, the DNA is TGTGCCAGCAGTCCGCGGGATTCAAAGAACACTGAAGCTTTCTTT. Protein product: CASSPRDSKNTEAFF.